This TCR beta chain was identified in a study of shared clonotypes between healthy human individuals. Produced via immunoSEQ multiplex PCR; TCRdb's table is partial and in-frame only. Of approximately 2,000,000 clones in the sample, roughly 95% were seen once. This CDR3 has 13 residues. V lost 3 bases and J lost 4, with 11 bases in between. The germline V gene encodes CDR1 SGHDT and CDR2 YYEEEE. CD45RO-negative, CCR7-selected cells formed the naive CD8 fraction, which excluded terminally differentiated effector memory CD45RA+ cells. The TCR was taken from a man younger than 30 in good health. Some clones in this sample may be carry-over from other donors' samples. The rearrangement links TRBV5-6 to TRBJ2-7; D is unclear. The material sequenced was naive CD8+ T cells from PBMCs. CDR3 in amino acids: CASSSAQVYEQYF. As DNA, the CDR3 is TGTGCCAGCAGCTCGGCCCAGGTGTACGAGCAGTACTTC.